Below, one TCR beta chain is given with its context. This clone was picked up one time. The antigen this receptor binds is unknown. The input lacks base qualities; no much larger clone sits a single base away. This sample is drawn from a study of identifying expanded T cells in peripheral blood (dated by TCRdb to about 2019). About the full investigation: Separate aliquots of the same genomic DNA pool were sequenced to produce technical replicates, and four replicates were compared in pairs.

The immunoSEQ Assay, which uses bias-controlled multiplex PCR amplification of genomic DNA, was used to profile TCRbeta CDR3 regions. The authors' analysis ran thus. The absolute abundance of each unique TCRbeta CDR3 region was quantified after sequences were collapsed and filtered. Two models were used to test differential abundance: a binomial model (Fisher-equivalent) and a beta-binomial model that adds time-dependent variance fitted from healthy donors. Any clone with fewer than 5 combined templates was excluded, and a clone was called differentially abundant if its Benjamini-Hochberg FDR was below 0.01. Beta-binomial variance was modeled as a function of total template count across the two samples using the form v = (b*log(k)+a)^2. Entries here come from immuneACCESS through TCRdb and include only in-frame sequences with V and J called. Some clones fail to appear in such tables; in the studies checked, an unresolved V gene covers under half of the shortfall, and the cause of the remainder is unknown. From that table come the V and J calls and clone size; the DNA was used to work out D and trimming. A total of about 52,000 clones appear in this sample, 65% to 90% of them only once. The biggest ten clones account for around 15% of the sample.

The full study reports these points: Between technical replicates the binomial model flagged roughly 1.1 differentially abundant clones, whereas over two weeks the binomial model flagged about 15 and over approximately four weeks 19 to 20. In all healthy donors, the variance in clone template counts between samples taken 2 to 3 weeks apart rose significantly as total template count increased. Across all healthy-donor time intervals, the beta-binomial model significantly lowered both the number of clones called differentially abundant and the false-positive rate. The authors expected that over much longer intervals, such as months to years, biological variance in healthy repertoires might increase even further.

During the collection period, no infections or other immune events were recorded for the healthy donors. To calibrate time-dependent variance in a beta-binomial model of T-cell clone differential abundance, blood repertoires from healthy donors were used as a training cohort. The training cohort was composed of around ten healthy donors, 3 female and 7 male. Donor ages ranged from about 29 to 70 years, with an average of about 40 years. Obtained from a commercial supplier, whole blood was collected from each healthy donor at three time points set two to three weeks apart. For immunosequencing, genomic DNA was extracted from unsorted whole blood. This TCR was recovered from a person between 18 and 69 years old in good health. The sample taken for sequencing was blood.

For the CDR3, the sequence is CASSQGQSSYNEQFF. The nucleotide sequence is TGTGCCAGCTCACAGGGTCAAAGCTCCTACAATGAGCAGTTCTTC. In this chain, TRBV18 is recombined with TRBJ2-1, with no confident D gene call. V is reduced by 4 bases and J by 0 bases, leaving a spacing of 10 bases between them. The cysteine opens and the phenylalanine closes a CDR3 of 15 amino acids. The CDR3 DNA has 45 bases and is translated from base 1. The germline V gene specifies KGHSH as CDR1 and LQKENI as CDR2.